Below, one T cell receptor (beta chain) is given with its context. The target antigen is unknown. This entry is derived from a study of OX40 agonist ivuxolimab in advanced cancers. Study-wide results and limits: Partial responders receiving 0.1-3.0 mg/kg showed among the lowest clonal expansion.

Some clones are missing from TCRdb's copy, which holds only in-frame ones; the method was immunoSEQ multiplex PCR. Here the sample spans tens of thousands of clones, about 90% being singletons. The V gene lost 1 base and the J gene lost 7 bases, with 7 bases spanning the gap. Germline V gene data show CDR1 as PRHDT and CDR2 as FYEKMQ (reference sequence). The CDR3 spans 12 residues. V usage is TRBV13 and J usage is TRBJ1-1; possibly TRBD1 for D (6 bases). This receptor was identified in an adult with an advanced solid tumor such as melanoma, head and neck, liver or kidney cancer. The sample in question was CD4+ or CD8+ T cells sorted from blood, obtained in a trial of the OX40 agonist ivuxolimab. CDR3 in amino acids: CASSLDRDEAFF. The CDR3 nucleotides are TGTGCCAGCAGCTTAGACAGGGATGAAGCTTTCTTT.